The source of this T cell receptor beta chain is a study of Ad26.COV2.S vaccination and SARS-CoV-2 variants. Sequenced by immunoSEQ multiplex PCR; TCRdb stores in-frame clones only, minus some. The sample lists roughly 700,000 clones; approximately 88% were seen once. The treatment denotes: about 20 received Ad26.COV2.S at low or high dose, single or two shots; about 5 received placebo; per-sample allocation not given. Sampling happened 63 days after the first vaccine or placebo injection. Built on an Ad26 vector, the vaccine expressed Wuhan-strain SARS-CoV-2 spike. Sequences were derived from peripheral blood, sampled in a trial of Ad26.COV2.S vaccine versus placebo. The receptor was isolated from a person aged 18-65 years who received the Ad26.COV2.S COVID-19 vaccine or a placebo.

This chain's CDR3 is CASSLNPGYEQYF. The CDR3 nucleotides read TGTGCCAGCAGCTTAAACCCCGGCTACGAGCAGTACTTC. V gene TRBV7-2 combines with J gene TRBJ2-7; no firm D call. Trimming took off 2 bases at V and 3 bases at J, with 8 bases between the two ends. The germline V gene has CDR1 SGHTA and CDR2 FQGNSA. The CDR3 runs 13 residues.